This T cell receptor beta chain came from a study of CD8 T cells in ankylosing spondylitis (dated by TCRdb to about 2017). Describing the broader study: The study profiled T cell receptor beta repertoires in healthy donors and ankylosing spondylitis patients to find disease-linked TCR variants. Peripheral blood was sampled, and synovial fluid was also collected from ankylosing spondylitis patients. In total, the full study cohort was made up of nearly 110 healthy donors and roughly 27 ankylosing spondylitis patients.

For sequencing, an Illumina HiSeq 2500 was employed. Quantitative 5'-RACE with molecular barcodes was the method used to prepare the TCR beta libraries. In the authors' own workflow: A new computational method based on a probabilistic model of VDJ rearrangement was used to identify disease-linked TCR variants. The public reads were run again by TCRdb, first through fastp at Q25 and then through MiXCR, and only productive beta chains were kept. Identical CDR3 proteins give one entry, which carries the most common genes and DNA. These V and J calls are TCRdb output, not the study's own analysis. The sample has 150,000 to 200,000 distinct CDR3 sequences on record, around a third of them singletons. Over 5.5% of the sample comes from the top ten. This clonotype was seen at least ten times. Its recognized antigen is unknown. Base qualities were left out, and no much larger clone turns up one base away. Reading from cysteine to phenylalanine, the CDR3 counts 14 amino acids. Only the CDR3 DNA stays, 42 bases, in frame from base 1. V ends up 10 bases short and J 0 bases short, with an unmatched junction base count of 7. CDR1 and CDR2 were assigned from the germline V gene as KGHSH and LQKENI.

Synovial fluid samples and blood samples obtained from the same ankylosing spondylitis patients were matched. Beyond this particular receptor, the publication reports: The disease-linked clones had a CD8+ phenotype and were found at relatively low frequencies in peripheral blood. Some motif variants were previously reported in synovial fluid and blood of reactive arthritis patients, suggesting common disease-initiation mechanisms. According to the report, matched synovial fluid samples from ankylosing spondylitis patients were significantly enriched for the disease-linked clones. Blood from ankylosing spondylitis patients appeared to be characterized by a TCR beta motif composed of several highly homologous amino acid variants.

The rearrangement joined TRBV18 to TRBJ2-3; 7 central nucleotides agree with TRBD2. The clonotype originates from a male donor with ankylosing spondylitis. Source material: synovial fluid, either unsorted or a sorted T cell fraction (not recorded which). In nucleotides, the sequence is TGTGCCACCCAGCGGGAACTTAGCACAGATACGCAGTATTTT. This sequence encodes CATQRELSTDTQYF.